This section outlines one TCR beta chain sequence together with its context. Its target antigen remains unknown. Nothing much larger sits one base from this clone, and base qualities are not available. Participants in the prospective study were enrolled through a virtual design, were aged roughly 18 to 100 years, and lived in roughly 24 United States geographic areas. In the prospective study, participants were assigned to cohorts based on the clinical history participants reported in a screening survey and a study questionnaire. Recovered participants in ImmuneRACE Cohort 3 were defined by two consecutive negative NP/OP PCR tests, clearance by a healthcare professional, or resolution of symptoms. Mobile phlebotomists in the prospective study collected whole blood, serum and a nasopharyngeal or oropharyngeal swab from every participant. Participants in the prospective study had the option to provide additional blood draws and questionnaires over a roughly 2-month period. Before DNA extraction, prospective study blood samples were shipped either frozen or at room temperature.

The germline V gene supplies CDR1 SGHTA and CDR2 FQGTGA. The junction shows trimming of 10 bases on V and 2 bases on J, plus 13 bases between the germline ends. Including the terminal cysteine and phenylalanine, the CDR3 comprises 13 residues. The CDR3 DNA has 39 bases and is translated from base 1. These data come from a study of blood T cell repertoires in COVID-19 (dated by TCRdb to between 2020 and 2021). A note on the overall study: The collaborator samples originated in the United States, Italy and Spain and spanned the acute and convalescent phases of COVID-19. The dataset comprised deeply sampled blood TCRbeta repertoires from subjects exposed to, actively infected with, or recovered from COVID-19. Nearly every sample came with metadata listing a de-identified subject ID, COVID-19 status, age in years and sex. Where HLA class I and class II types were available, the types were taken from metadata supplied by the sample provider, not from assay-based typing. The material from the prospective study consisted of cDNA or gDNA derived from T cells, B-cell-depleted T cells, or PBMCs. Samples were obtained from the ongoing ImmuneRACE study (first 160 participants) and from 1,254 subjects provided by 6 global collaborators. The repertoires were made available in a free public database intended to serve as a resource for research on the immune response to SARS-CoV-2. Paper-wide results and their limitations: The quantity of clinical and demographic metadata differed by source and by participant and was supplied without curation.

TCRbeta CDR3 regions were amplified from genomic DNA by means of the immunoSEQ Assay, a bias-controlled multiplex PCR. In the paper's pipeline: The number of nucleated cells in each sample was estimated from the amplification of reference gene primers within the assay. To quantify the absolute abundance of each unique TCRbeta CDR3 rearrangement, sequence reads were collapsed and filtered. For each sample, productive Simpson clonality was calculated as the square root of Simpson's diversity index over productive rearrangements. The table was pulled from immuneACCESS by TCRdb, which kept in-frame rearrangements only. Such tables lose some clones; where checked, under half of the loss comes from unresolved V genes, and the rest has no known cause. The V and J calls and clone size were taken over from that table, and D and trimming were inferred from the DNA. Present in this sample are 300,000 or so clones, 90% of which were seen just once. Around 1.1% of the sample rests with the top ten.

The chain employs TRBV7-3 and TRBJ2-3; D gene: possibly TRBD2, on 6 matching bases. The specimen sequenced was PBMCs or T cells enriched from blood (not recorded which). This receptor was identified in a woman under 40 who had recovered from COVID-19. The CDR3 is CATGDSSTDTQYF. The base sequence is TGTGCCACCGGGGACTCCTCCACAGATACGCAGTATTTT.